These 22 T cell receptor beta chains were all obtained from the same sample, sequenced in a study of CD8 T cells in Susac syndrome. The RNA input was roughly 0.45 to 1 ug, and it was reverse transcribed with random hexamers. TCRdb used MiXCR to reprocess the immunoSEQ multiplex PCR reads, holding one entry per CDR3 protein. The top ten hold approximately 0.072% of the sample, which has approximately 230,000 distinct CDR3 sequences, 93% seen once. Sequencing input: CD4+ T cells from PBMCs. The receptors were gathered from a human donor with multiple sclerosis.

The V call is TRBV3-1, the J call TRBJ1-6; TRBD1 might be the D (5 bases). Trimming removed 6 bases at V and 10 bases at J, with 19 bases between. Germline lookup yields CDR1 LGHDT and CDR2 YNNKEL (reference sequence). The CDR3 runs 15 residues. CDR3 amino acids: CASRLMGDSGSPLHF. DNA for the CDR3: TGTGCCAGCAGACTCATGGGGGATAGTGGATCACCCCTCCACTTT.

The chain recombines TRBV7-2 with TRBJ2-2; 9 nucleotides match TRBD2. Per germline, CDR1 SGHTA and CDR2 FQGNSA. The junction had 6 bases not matched to a gene; V was cut back by 5 bases and J by 5 bases. The CDR3 runs to 15 residues. CDR3 region: CASSQMAGGTGELFF. DNA of the CDR3: TGTGCCAGCAGCCAGATGGCGGGAGGGACCGGGGAGCTGTTTTTT.

This clonotype appeared a single time. This sequence joins TRBV6-4 and TRBJ1-1; D is uncertain. CDR1 and CDR2 (germline): MRHNA, SNTAGT. Between the trimmed V and J ends, which lost 8 bases and 0 bases, there was a span of 16 bases. This CDR3 contains 15 residues. CDR3 coding DNA: TGTGCCAGCCCCCGGGGAGGTCGCATGAACACTGAAGCTTTCTTT. It translates to CASPRGGRMNTEAFF.

This chain uses TRBV11-2 with TRBJ2-7; the match to TRBD2 covers 7 bases. This CDR3 is 14 amino acids long. The V and J ends lost 5 bases and 0 bases, in that order; junction bases with no gene match: 4. Germline-derived CDR1 and CDR2 are SGHAT and FQNNGV. The CDR3 sequence is CASSRGGTSYEQYV. The DNA of the CDR3 is TGTGCCAGCAGCCGGGGAGGGACCTCCTACGAGCAGTACGTC.

The rearrangement uses TRBV5-1 and TRBJ1-1, with D possibly TRBD1 on 5 matching bases. V gave up 4 bases and J gave up 0 bases, with 13 bases separating them. CDR1 is SGHRS and CDR2 is YFSETQ in the germline V gene. The CDR3 has 15 amino acids. The DNA for the CDR3 is TGCGCCAGCAGCCCGGGTAAGGGGATGAACACTGAAGCTTTCTTT. Translated: CASSPGKGMNTEAFF.

J is TRBJ2-6 and V is TRBV5-1; maybe TRBD1 (5 bases). The CDR3 covers 16 residues. In germline, CDR1 is SGHRS, CDR2 YFSETQ. Trimming took off 2 bases at V and 0 bases at J, with 9 bases between the two ends. CDR3 coding DNA: TGCGCCAGCAGCTTTGGACAAAGCTCTGGGGCCAACGTCCTGACTTTC. Its translation is CASSFGQSSGANVLTF.

This clonotype was detected only once. The DNA for the CDR3 is TGCAGTGCCCCCCGTGAGGTACCCACAGATACGCAGTATTTT. Residues: CSAPREVPTDTQYF. The J gene is TRBJ2-3, the V gene TRBV20-1; D is ambiguous. The CDR3 length is 14 residues. Trimming left V 6 bases short and J 2 bases short, with 15 bases between. The V gene's germline CDR1 is DFQATT and CDR2 SNEGSKA (reference sequence).

The chain carries TRBV5-1 and TRBJ1-1, with 7 bases identical to TRBD1. J was trimmed by 0 bases and V by 0 bases; bases with no gene match: 5. CDR1 and CDR2 (germline): SGHRS, YFSETQ. There are 16 residues in the CDR3. The CDR3 is CASSLGTGVMNTEAFF. The CDR3 nucleotides are TGCGCCAGCAGCTTGGGGACAGGAGTTATGAACACTGAAGCTTTCTTT. Drawing the rest from reference TRBV5-1 and TRBJ1-1, the complete variable domain is KAGVTQTPRYLIKTRGQQVTLSCSPISGHRSVSWYQQTPGQGLQFLFEYFSETQRNKGNFPGRFSGRQFSNSRSEMNVSTLELGDSALYLCASSLGTGVMNTEAFFGQGTRLTVV.

This clonotype was counted only a few times. The V gene is TRBV28, the J gene TRBJ2-6, with TRBD2 matching 7 bases. Per germline, CDR1 MDHEN and CDR2 SYDVKM. CDR3 length: 16 residues. With 1 base clipped from V and 0 bases from J, the junction kept 0 bases outside the gene matches. The DNA of the CDR3 is TGTGCCAGCAGTTTATCGGGGGGCTCTGGGGCCAACGTCCTGACTTTC. Amino acids: CASSLSGGSGANVLTF.

V gene TRBV7-3 combines with J gene TRBJ2-5, with D perhaps matching TRBD2 (5 bases). Germline CDR1 SGHTA, CDR2 FQGTGA. V dropped 0 bases and J dropped 1 base, with 18 bases sitting between them. This CDR3 has 18 residues. The CDR3 DNA sequence: TGTGCCAGCAGCTTAACGGGTGGGAGCGGTTGGTCCCAAGAGACCCAGTACTTC. As protein: CASSLTGGSGWSQETQYF.

This chain joins TRBV12-3 or TRBV12-4 and TRBJ1-1; D remains ambiguous. V lost 7 bases, J lost 1 base, and 16 bases lay in between. This CDR3 contains 15 residues. CDR3 bases: TGTGCCAGCACCCTCCGGATCGGAGCGAACACTGAAGCTTTCTTT. It specifies CASTLRIGANTEAFF.

The V gene is TRBV4-1, the J gene TRBJ1-4, with 7 positions matching TRBD1. The CDR3 sequence is 17 residues long. Germline assignment: CDR1 MGHRA and CDR2 YSYEKL. The ends lost 1 base at V and 3 bases at J; junction bases unmatched: 8. The CDR3 loop is CASSQGRGRLSNEKLFF. As DNA, the CDR3 is TGCGCCAGCAGCCAAGGGAGGGGGCGCTTGTCTAATGAAAAACTGTTTTTT.

This chain joins TRBV3-1 and TRBJ2-1; 10 bases line up with TRBD2. The V gene end was trimmed by 4 bases and the J gene end by 7 bases; junction bases not matched to a gene: 10. Germline V gene lookup returns CDR1 LGHDT and CDR2 YNNKEL (reference sequence). The CDR3 contains 16 residues. DNA of the CDR3: TGTGCCAGCAGCCGAGATCGGAGTAGCGGGGGGAATGAGCAGTTCTTC. It encodes CASSRDRSSGGNEQFF.

The J gene is TRBJ1-5, the V gene TRBV23-1; TRBD1 matches 10 bases. TRBV23-1 is recorded as an ORF, its role being uncertain. The CDR3 has 16 residues. Unmatched junction bases numbered 7, after V lost 3 bases and J lost 5 bases. The DNA for the CDR3 is TGCGCCAGCAGTCACCTGACAGGGGGCTGGGATCAGCCCCAGCATTTT. Translating it yields CASSHLTGGWDQPQHF.

The chain couples TRBV3-1 to TRBJ1-1; D unresolved. Trimming removed 0 bases from V and 0 bases from J, with 5 bases in between. CDR3 length: 14 amino acids. Germline V CDR1 and CDR2: LGHDT, YNNKEL (reference sequence). CDR3 sequence: CASSQDPMNTEAFF. Here the CDR3 DNA reads TGTGCCAGCAGCCAAGATCCTATGAACACTGAAGCTTTCTTT.

This clonotype came up once. The genes are TRBV7-7 and TRBJ2-7; weak D call: TRBD1 (5 bases). The CDR3 runs 14 residues. The germline V gene has CDR1 SSHAT and CDR2 FNYEAQ (reference sequence). V lost 4 bases, J lost 3 bases, and 13 bases lay in between. This CDR3 is CASSSTKDSYEQYF. In DNA, the CDR3 is TGTGCCAGCAGCTCTACAAAAGACAGCTACGAGCAGTACTTC.

The chain combines TRBV10-3 with TRBJ2-7, with 12 bases identical to TRBD1. Germline V gives CDR1 ENHRY, CDR2 SYGVKD. The CDR3 totals 17 residues. The V segment lost 4 bases and the J segment 4 bases; nucleotides outside the gene matches: 11. This CDR3 is CAISGSTLGQGAYEQYF. CDR3 DNA sequence: TGTGCCATCAGTGGCTCTACCTTGGGACAGGGGGCTTACGAGCAGTACTTC.

The V call is TRBV7-9, the J call TRBJ2-7; perhaps TRBD2 as D (6 bases). Germline CDR1 SEHNR, CDR2 FQNEAQ (reference sequence). The CDR3 runs 12 residues. V was clipped by 5 bases and J by 6 bases, with 11 bases between them. The CDR3 reads CASSAGPSEQYF. The CDR3 DNA follows: TGTGCCAGCAGCGCGGGGCCTAGCGAGCAGTACTTC.

V and J are TRBV20-1 and TRBJ1-1; possible D gene TRBD1, 5 bases. V dropped 2 bases and J dropped 6 bases, with 16 bases sitting between them. Germline V gives CDR1 DFQATT, CDR2 SNEGSKA (reference sequence). CDR3 length equals 14 residues. CDR3 region: CSARHGGVFAEAFF. In DNA form, the CDR3 reads TGCAGTGCTAGACACGGGGGGGTTTTCGCTGAAGCTTTCTTT.

V usage is TRBV5-1 and J usage is TRBJ2-1; a weak D match, TRBD2 (5 bases). With 0 bases removed from V and 5 bases from J, the gap between germline ends came to 12 bases. CDR1 and CDR2 from the germline V gene are SGHRS and YFSETQ. The CDR3 runs to 15 residues. The CDR3 region is CASSLVGMRDNEQFF. The CDR3 nucleotides read TGCGCCAGCAGCTTGGTCGGGATGCGAGACAATGAGCAGTTCTTC.

The chain joins TRBV6-5 to TRBJ2-5; 9 bases line up with TRBD1. The germline V gene has CDR1 MNHEY and CDR2 SVGAGI. The CDR3 has 14 residues. J was trimmed by 5 bases and V by 5 bases; bases with no gene match: 6. CDR3 sequence: CASSIGTGRETQYF. The CDR3 DNA sequence: TGTGCCAGCAGTATAGGGACAGGGAGGGAGACCCAGTACTTC.

This chain uses TRBV10-3 with TRBJ1-5; D is unclear. The germline V gene encodes CDR1 ENHRY and CDR2 SYGVKD. The CDR3 has 17 amino acids. Trimming removed 0 bases at V and 0 bases at J, with 12 bases between. The CDR3 reads CAISESSPRGSNQPQHF. The CDR3 nucleotides are TGTGCCATCAGTGAGTCATCTCCCCGGGGTAGCAATCAGCCCCAGCATTTT.